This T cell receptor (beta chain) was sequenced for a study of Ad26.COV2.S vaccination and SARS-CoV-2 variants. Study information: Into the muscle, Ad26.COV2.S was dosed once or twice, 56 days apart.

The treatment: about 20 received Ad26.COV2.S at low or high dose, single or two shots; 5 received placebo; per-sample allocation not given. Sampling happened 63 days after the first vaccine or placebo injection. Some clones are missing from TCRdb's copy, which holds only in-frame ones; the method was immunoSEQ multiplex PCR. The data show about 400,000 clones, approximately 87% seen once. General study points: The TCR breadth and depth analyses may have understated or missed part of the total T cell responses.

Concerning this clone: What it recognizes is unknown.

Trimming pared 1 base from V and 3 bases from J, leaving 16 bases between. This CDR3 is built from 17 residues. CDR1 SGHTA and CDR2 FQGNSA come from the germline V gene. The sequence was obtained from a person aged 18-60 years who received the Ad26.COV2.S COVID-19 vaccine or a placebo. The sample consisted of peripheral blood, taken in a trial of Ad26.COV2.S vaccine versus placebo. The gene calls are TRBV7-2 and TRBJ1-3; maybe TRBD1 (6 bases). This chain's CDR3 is CASSLVGFRGNGNTIYF. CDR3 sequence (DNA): TGTGCCAGCAGCTTAGTAGGTTTCAGGGGAAATGGAAACACCATATATTTT. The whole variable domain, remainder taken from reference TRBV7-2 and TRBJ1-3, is GAGVSQSPSNKVTEKGKDVELRCDPISGHTALYWYRQSLGQGLEFLIYFQGNSAPDKSGLPSDRFSAERTGGSVSTLTIQRTQQEDSAVYLCASSLVGFRGNGNTIYFGEGSWLTVV.